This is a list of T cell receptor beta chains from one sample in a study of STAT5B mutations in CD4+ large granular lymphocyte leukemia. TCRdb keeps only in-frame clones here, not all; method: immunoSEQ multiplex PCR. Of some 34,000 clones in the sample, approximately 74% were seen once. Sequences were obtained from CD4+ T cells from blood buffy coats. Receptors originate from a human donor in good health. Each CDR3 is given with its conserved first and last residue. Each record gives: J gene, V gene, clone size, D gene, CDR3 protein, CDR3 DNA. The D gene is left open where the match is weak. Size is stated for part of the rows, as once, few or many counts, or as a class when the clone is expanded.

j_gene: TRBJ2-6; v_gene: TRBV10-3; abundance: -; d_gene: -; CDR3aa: CAITRDIVSGANVLTF; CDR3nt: TGTGCCATCACAAGGGACATAGTCTCTGGGGCCAACGTCCTGACTTTC
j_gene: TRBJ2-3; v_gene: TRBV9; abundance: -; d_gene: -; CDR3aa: CASSARTDTQYF; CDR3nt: TGTGCCAGCAGCGCGAGAACAGATACGCAGTATTTT
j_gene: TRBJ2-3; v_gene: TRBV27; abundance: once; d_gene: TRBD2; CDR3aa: CASSEGVTSGGYTDTQYF; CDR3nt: TGTGCCAGCAGTGAAGGGGTGACTAGCGGGGGTTATACAGATACGCAGTATTTT
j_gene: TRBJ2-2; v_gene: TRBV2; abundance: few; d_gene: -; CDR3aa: CASKGAPTLNTGELFF; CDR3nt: TGTGCCAGCAAAGGAGCCCCCACCCTAAACACCGGGGAGCTGTTTTTT
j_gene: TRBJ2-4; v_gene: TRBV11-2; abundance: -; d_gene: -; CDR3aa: CASSSRLRRNIQYF; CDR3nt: TGTGCCAGCAGCTCCCGTCTGAGACGGAACATTCAGTACTTC
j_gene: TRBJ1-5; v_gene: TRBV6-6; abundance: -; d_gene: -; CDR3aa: CASSYLSSDQPQHF; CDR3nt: TGTGCCAGCAGTTATCTGAGTAGTGATCAGCCCCAGCATTTT
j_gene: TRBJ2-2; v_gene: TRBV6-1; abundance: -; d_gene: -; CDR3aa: CASSDKTPPAALFF; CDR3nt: TGTGCCAGCAGTGATAAGACACCCCCGGCGGCGCTGTTTTTT
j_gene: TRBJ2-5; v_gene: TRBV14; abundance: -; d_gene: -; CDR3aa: CASSQDLEETQYF; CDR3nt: TGTGCCAGCAGCCAAGATCTGGAAGAGACCCAGTACTTC
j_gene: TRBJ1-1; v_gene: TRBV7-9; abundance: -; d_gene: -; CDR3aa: CASSLGGIFLAFF; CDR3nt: TGTGCCAGCAGCTTAGGGGGTATTTTTTTAGCTTTCTTT
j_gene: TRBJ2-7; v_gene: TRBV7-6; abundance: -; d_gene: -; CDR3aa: CASSSLQSYEQYF; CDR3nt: TGTGCCAGCAGCTCTTTACAGAGCTACGAGCAGTACTTC
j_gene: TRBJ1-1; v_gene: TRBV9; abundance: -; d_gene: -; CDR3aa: CASSVDRSAAEAFF; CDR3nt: TGTGCCAGCAGCGTAGACAGGTCGGCCGCTGAAGCTTTCTTT
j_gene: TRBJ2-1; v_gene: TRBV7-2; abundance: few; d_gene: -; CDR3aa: CASSLVHEQFF; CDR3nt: TGTGCCAGCAGCTTAGTCCATGAGCAGTTCTTC
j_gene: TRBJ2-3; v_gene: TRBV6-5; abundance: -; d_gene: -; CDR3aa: CASSVRDPSTDTQYF; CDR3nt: TGTGCCAGCAGCGTCCGGGACCCAAGCACAGATACGCAGTATTTT
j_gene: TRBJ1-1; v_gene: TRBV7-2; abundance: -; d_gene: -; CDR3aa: CASSLKGGWGTEAFF; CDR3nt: TGTGCCAGCAGCTTAAAAGGGGGGTGGGGGACTGAAGCTTTCTTT
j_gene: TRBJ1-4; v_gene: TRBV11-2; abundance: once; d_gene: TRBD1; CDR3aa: CASSLRGGGQGGEKLFF; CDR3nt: TGTGCCAGCAGCTTACGTGGGGGGGGACAGGGAGGTGAAAAACTGTTTTTT
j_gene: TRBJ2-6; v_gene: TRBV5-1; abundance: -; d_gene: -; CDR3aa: CASSQQVFSGANVLTF; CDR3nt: TGCGCCAGCAGCCAACAGGTGTTCTCTGGGGCCAACGTCCTGACTTTC
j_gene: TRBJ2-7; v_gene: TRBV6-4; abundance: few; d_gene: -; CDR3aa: CASSDKVVGEQYF; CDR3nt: TGTGCCAGCAGTGACAAGGTTGTGGGTGAGCAGTACTTC
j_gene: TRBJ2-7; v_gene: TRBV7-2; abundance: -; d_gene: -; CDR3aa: CASSSSYSALLFYEQYF; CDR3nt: TGTGCCAGCAGCTCTAGCTACAGCGCCCTCCTTTTCTACGAGCAGTACTTC
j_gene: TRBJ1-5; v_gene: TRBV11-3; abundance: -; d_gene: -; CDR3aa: CASSLQANQPQHF; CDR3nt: TGTGCCAGCAGCTTGCAGGCCAATCAGCCCCAGCATTTT
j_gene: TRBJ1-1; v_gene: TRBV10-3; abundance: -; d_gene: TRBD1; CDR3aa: CAISESRRGRRTEAFF; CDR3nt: TGTGCCATCAGTGAGTCGAGGAGGGGGCGTCGCACTGAAGCTTTCTTT
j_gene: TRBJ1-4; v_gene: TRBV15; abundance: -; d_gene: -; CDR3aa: CATSRPFRGPDEKLFF; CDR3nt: TGTGCCACCAGCAGACCCTTTCGGGGTCCGGATGAAAAACTGTTTTTT
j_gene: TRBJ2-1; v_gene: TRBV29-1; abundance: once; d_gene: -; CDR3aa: CSVSTQLSYNEQFF; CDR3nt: TGCAGCGTTTCGACACAACTCTCCTACAATGAGCAGTTCTTC
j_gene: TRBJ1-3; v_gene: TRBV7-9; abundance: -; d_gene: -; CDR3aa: CASSYDSDGNTIYF; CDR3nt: TGTGCCAGCAGCTACGACAGCGATGGAAACACCATATATTTT
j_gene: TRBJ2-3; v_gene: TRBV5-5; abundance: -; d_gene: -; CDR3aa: CASSSTTSTDTQYF; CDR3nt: TGTGCCAGCAGCTCCACCACAAGCACAGATACGCAGTATTTT
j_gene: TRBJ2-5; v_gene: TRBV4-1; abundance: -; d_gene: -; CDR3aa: CASSQWADIQETQYF; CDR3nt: TGCGCCAGCAGCCAATGGGCAGACATACAAGAGACCCAGTACTTC
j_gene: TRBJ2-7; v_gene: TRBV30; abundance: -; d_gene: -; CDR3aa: CAWSDGGGDYEQYF; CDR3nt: TGTGCCTGGAGTGACGGTGGAGGCGACTACGAGCAGTACTTC
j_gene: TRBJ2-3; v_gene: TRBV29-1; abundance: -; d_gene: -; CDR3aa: CSVEDPTGTKDTQYF; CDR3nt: TGCAGCGTTGAAGACCCTACCGGGACCAAAGATACGCAGTATTTT
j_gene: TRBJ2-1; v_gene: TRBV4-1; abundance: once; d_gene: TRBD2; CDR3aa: CASSQGTGTSVYNEQFF; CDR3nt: TGCGCCAGCAGCCAAGGAACCGGGACTAGCGTATACAATGAGCAGTTCTTC
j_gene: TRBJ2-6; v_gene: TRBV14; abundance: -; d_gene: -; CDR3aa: CASSRRGANVLTF; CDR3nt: TGTGCCAGCAGCCGCAGGGGGGCCAACGTCCTGACTTTC
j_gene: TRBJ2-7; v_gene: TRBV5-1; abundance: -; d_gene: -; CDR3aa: CASSLDGGAASEQYF; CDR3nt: TGCGCCAGCAGCTTGGATGGGGGGGCGGCTTCCGAGCAGTACTTC
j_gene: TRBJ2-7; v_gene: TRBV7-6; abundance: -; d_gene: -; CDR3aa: CASSDRGSEQYF; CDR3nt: TGTGCCAGCAGTGATCGAGGAAGCGAGCAGTACTTC
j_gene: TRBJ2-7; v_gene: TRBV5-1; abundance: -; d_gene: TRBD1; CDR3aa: CASGRTGGAYEQYF; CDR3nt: TGCGCCAGCGGAAGGACAGGGGGCGCGTACGAGCAGTACTTC
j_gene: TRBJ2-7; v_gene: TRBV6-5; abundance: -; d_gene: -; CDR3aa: CASKAQGGSYEQYF; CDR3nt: TGTGCCAGCAAGGCTCAGGGAGGCTCCTACGAGCAGTACTTC
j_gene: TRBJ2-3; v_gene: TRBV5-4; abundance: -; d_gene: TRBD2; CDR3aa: CASSSGLAGGDTQYF; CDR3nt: TGTGCCAGCAGCTCAGGACTAGCGGGGGGAGATACGCAGTATTTT
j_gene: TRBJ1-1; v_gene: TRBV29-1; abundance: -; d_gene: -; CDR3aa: CSVRGGNTEAFF; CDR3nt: TGCAGCGTAAGGGGGGGGAACACTGAAGCTTTCTTT
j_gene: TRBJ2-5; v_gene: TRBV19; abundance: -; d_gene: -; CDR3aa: CASSILSGASQETQYF; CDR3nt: TGTGCCAGTAGTATTCTGAGCGGAGCCTCTCAAGAGACCCAGTACTTC
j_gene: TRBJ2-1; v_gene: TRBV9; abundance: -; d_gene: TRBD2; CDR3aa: CASSVGLGLDNEQFF; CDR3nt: TGTGCCAGCAGCGTCGGACTAGGATTAGACAATGAGCAGTTCTTC
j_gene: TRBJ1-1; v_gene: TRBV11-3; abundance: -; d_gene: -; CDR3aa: CGSAGFNTEAFF; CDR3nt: TGTGGTTCCGCCGGGTTCAACACTGAAGCTTTCTTT
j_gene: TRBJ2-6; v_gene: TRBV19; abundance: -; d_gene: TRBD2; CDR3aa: CASSHPIPGGSGANVLTF; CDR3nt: TGTGCCAGTAGTCACCCGATCCCGGGGGGCTCTGGGGCCAACGTCCTGACTTTC
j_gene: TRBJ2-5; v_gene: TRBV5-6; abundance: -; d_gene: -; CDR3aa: CASSLPGDARGETQYF; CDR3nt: TGTGCCAGCAGCTTGCCGGGGGATGCACGAGGGGAGACCCAGTACTTC
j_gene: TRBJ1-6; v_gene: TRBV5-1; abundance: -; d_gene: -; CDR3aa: CASSLGSGENNSPLHF; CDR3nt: TGCGCCAGCAGCTTGGGGTCAGGGGAAAATAATTCACCCCTCCACTTT
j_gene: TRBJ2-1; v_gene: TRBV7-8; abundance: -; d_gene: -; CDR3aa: CASSLVDEQFF; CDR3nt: TGTGCCAGCAGCTTAGTTGATGAGCAGTTCTTC
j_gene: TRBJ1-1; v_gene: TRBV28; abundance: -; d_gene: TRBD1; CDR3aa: CASSLTGQGRTEAFF; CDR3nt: TGTGCCAGCAGTCTAACGGGACAGGGGCGGACTGAAGCTTTCTTT